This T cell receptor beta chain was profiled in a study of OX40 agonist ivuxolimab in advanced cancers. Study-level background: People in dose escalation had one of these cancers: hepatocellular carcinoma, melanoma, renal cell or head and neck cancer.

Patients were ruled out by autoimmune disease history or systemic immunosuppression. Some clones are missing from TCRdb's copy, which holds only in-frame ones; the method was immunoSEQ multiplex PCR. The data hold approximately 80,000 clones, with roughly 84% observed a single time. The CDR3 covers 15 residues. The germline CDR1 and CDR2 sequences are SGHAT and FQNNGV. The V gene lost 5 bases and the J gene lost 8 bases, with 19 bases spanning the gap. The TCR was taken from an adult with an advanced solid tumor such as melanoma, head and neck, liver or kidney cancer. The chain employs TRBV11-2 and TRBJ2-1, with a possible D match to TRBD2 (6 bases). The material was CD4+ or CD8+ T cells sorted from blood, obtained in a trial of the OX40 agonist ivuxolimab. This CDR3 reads CASSPHGSGGDEQFF. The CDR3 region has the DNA TGTGCCAGCAGCCCACACGGTAGCGGAGGGGATGAGCAGTTCTTC. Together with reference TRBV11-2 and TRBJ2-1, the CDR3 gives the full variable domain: EAGVAQSPRYKIIEKRQSVAFWCNPISGHATLYWYQQILGQGPKLLIQFQNNGVVDDSQLPKDRFSAERLKGVDSTLKIQPAKLEDSAVYLCASSPHGSGGDEQFFGPGTRLTVL.